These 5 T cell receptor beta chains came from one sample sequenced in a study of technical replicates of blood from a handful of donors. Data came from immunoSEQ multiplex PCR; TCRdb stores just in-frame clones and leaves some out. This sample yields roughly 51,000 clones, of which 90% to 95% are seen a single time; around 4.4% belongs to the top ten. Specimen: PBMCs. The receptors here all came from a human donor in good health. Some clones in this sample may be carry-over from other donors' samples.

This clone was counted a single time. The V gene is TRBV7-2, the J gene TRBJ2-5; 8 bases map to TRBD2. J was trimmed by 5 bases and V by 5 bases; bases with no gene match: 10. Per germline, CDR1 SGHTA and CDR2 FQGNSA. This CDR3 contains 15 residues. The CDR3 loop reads CASSPGSGGWETQYF. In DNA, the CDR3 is TGTGCCAGCAGCCCAGGGTCGGGGGGGTGGGAGACCCAGTACTTC.

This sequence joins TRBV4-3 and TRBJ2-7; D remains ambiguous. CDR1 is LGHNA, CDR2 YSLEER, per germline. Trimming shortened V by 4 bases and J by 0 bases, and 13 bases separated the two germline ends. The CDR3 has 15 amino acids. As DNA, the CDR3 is TGCGCCAGCAGCCCATCTCGGGTGGCCTCCTACGAGCAGTACTTC. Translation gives CASSPSRVASYEQYF.

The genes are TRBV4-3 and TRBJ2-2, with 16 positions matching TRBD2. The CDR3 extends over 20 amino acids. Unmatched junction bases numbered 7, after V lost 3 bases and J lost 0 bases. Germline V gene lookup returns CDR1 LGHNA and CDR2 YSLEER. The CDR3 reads CASSQYGTSGGASNTGELFF. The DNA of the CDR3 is TGCGCCAGCAGCCAGTACGGGACTAGCGGGGGGGCCTCGAACACCGGGGAGCTGTTTTTT.

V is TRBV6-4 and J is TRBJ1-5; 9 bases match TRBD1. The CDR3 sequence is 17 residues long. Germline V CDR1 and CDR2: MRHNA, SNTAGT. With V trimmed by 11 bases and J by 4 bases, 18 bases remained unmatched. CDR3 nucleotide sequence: TGTGCCGGAGATCAGAGGACAGGGGCTGAGTTGAATCAGCCCCAGCATTTT. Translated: CAGDQRTGAELNQPQHF.

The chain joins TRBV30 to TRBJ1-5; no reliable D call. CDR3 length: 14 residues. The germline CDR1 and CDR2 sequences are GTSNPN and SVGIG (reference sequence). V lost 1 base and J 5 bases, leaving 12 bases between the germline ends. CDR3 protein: CAWSDWTGHQPQHF. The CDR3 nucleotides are TGTGCCTGGAGTGACTGGACTGGTCATCAGCCCCAGCATTTT.